This TCR beta chain appears in the sequencing data of a study of shared clonotypes between healthy human individuals. Naivety among CD8 cells was defined by CD45RO negativity and positive CCR7 selection, thereby excluding terminally differentiated effector memory CD45RA+ cells. CDR1 LNHDA and CDR2 SQIVND come from the germline V gene (reference sequence). The V end was cut by 3 bases, the J end by 9 bases, with 12 bases between. The CDR3 totals 13 residues. Assay used: immunoSEQ multiplex PCR; TCRdb lists only in-frame clones, some missing. The profile covers roughly 2 million clones, with approximately 94% appearing a single time and approximately 1.2% taken by the ten largest.

The specimen was naive CD8+ T cells sorted from blood. The sequence was obtained from a man aged 18 to 30 in good health. The rearrangement uses TRBV19 and TRBJ2-1; either TRBD1 or TRBD2 may fit D (5 bases each). CDR3 coding DNA: TGTGCCAGTAGTATGGGCCGGGGCGGTGAGCAGTTCTTC. Protein: CASSMGRGGEQFF.